Listed here are 11 T cell receptor beta chains from one sample, sequenced in a study of response to subunit inactivated influenza vaccine. TCRdb re-called the RT-PCR reads with MiXCR, one entry per CDR3 protein. The table has around 530,000 distinct CDR3 sequences, 16% seen once. The sequenced sample was CD4+ T cells sorted from PBMCs, obtained less than 30 months after vaccination. The receptors here all came from a man aged 45-69 years who received an inactivated influenza vaccine.

At least ten counts were recorded for this clonotype. V usage is TRBV7-2 and J usage is TRBJ2-2; D ambiguous. Germline V lookup: CDR1 SGHTA, CDR2 FQGNSA. This CDR3 is 14 amino acids long. V dropped 2 bases and J dropped 0 bases, with 4 bases sitting between them. As DNA, the CDR3 is TGTGCCAGCAGCTTACTAGCGAACACCGGGGAGCTGTTTTTT. Translated, it gives CASSLLANTGELFF.

In its sample, this clonotype was seen many times. This chain links TRBV6-2 or TRBV6-3 with TRBJ1-5, with TRBD1 matching 8 bases. CDR3 size: 13 residues. CDR1 is MNHEY, CDR2 SVGEGT, per germline. The ends lost 6 bases at V and 5 bases at J; junction bases unmatched: 3. The CDR3 region has the DNA TGTGCCAGCAGGGACAGGGAGTATCAGCCCCAGCATTTT. Protein sequence: CASRDREYQPQHF.

This clonotype showed up just a few times. J is TRBJ2-1 and V is TRBV20-1; TRBD1 aligns across 9 bases. Germline assignment: CDR1 DFQATT and CDR2 SNEGSKA (reference sequence). CDR3 length: 14 amino acids. CDR3 residues: CSPDGDRAYNEQFF. The CDR3 DNA reads as TGCAGCCCCGACGGGGACAGGGCGTACAATGAGCAGTTCTTC.

This clonotype was counted a few times. The rearrangement uses TRBV3-1 and TRBJ1-2; D uncertain. CDR3 length equals 12 residues. The V end lost 2 bases, the J end lost 7 bases, and 8 bases lay between the germline ends. CDR1 is LGHDT, CDR2 YNNKEL, per germline (reference sequence). The CDR3 region has the DNA TGTGCCAGCAGCCAAATGGAGGCTGGCTACACCTTC. Protein sequence: CASSQMEAGYTF.

This clonotype showed up just a few times. V usage is TRBV14 and J usage is TRBJ2-5, with TRBD1 identical over 11 bases. The CDR3 has 16 amino acids. V lost 2 bases and J lost 5; bases outside the gene matches: 7. CDR1 is SGHDN, CDR2 FVKESK, per germline. The CDR3 nucleotides read TGTGCCAGCAGCCAACTGGACAGGGGGCGAGTTGAGACCCAGTACTTC. This sequence encodes CASSQLDRGRVETQYF.

The rearrangement links TRBV10-2 to TRBJ1-1; D is undetermined. CDR1 is WSHSY, CDR2 SAAADI, per germline. The ends were cut back, 7 bases at V and 0 bases at J, with 9 bases in the middle. This CDR3 spans 13 amino acids. CDR3 DNA sequence: TGCGCCAGCATGGTTCAGATGAACACTGAAGCTTTCTTT. Translation gives CASMVQMNTEAFF.

This clonotype was seen a handful of times. The rearrangement uses TRBV7-8 and TRBJ1-1, with D perhaps TRBD1 (5 bases). The V gene's germline CDR1 is SGHVS and CDR2 FQNEAQ. V lost 5 bases and J lost 5, with 27 bases in between. CDR3 size: 18 residues. In DNA form, the CDR3 reads TGTGCCAGCAGCCTTTTTACAGGTCAATCCCACCTCGGAACTGAAGCTTTCTTT. Protein sequence: CASSLFTGQSHLGTEAFF.

This clonotype has ten or more counts. CDR3 residues: CASSLHRGGQPQHF. CDR3 nucleotides: TGTGCCAGCAGTTTACACAGGGGAGGTCAGCCCCAGCATTTT. The genes are TRBV27 and TRBJ1-5, with 7 bases aligning to TRBD1. Trimming cost V 2 bases and J 6 bases; bases outside gene matches: 4. Looked up from germline, CDR1 is MNHEY and CDR2 is SMNVEV (reference sequence). The CDR3 sequence is 14 residues long.

The chain couples TRBV20-1 to TRBJ1-2; 8 bases map to TRBD1. The CDR3 sequence is 11 residues long. Germline V gene data show CDR1 as DFQATT and CDR2 as SNEGSKA (reference sequence). The trim removed 7 bases at V and 5 bases at J, leaving 3 bases unmatched. In DNA form, the CDR3 reads TGCAGTGTGACAGGGGTGTATGGCTACACCTTC. Its protein is CSVTGVYGYTF.

The CDR3 spells CASSLAGTSGTSTDTQYF. In DNA, the CDR3 is TGTGCCAGCAGCTTAGCTGGGACTAGCGGAACAAGCACAGATACGCAGTATTTT. This sequence joins TRBV7-2 and TRBJ2-3; 11 bases map to TRBD2. CDR3 size: 18 residues. Per germline, CDR1 SGHTA and CDR2 FQGNSA. J gave up 0 bases and V 0 bases, and 5 bases lay outside the gene matches.

This clonotype has just a few counts. This rearrangement joins TRBV6-1 to TRBJ1-6; D not certain. Trimming cost V 8 bases and J 9 bases, with 17 bases left between them. Germline values: CDR1 MNHNS, CDR2 SASEGT. The CDR3 is 14 amino acids. CDR3 amino acids: CASRASQSGSPLHF. The DNA for the CDR3 is TGTGCCAGCCGGGCATCCCAATCAGGTTCACCCCTCCACTTT.